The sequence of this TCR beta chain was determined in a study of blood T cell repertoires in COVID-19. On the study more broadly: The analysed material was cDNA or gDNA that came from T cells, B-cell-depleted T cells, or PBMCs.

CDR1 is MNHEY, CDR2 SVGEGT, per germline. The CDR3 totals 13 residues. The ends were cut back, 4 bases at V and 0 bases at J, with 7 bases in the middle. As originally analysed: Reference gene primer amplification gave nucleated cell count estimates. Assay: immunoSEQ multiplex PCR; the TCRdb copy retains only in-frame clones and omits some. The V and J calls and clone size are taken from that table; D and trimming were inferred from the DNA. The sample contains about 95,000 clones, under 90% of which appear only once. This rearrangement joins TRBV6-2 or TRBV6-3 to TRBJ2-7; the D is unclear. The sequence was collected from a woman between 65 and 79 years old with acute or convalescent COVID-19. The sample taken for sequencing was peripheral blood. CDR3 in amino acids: CASSFPNSYEQYF. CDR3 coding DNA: TGTGCCAGCAGTTTCCCCAACTCCTACGAGCAGTACTTC.